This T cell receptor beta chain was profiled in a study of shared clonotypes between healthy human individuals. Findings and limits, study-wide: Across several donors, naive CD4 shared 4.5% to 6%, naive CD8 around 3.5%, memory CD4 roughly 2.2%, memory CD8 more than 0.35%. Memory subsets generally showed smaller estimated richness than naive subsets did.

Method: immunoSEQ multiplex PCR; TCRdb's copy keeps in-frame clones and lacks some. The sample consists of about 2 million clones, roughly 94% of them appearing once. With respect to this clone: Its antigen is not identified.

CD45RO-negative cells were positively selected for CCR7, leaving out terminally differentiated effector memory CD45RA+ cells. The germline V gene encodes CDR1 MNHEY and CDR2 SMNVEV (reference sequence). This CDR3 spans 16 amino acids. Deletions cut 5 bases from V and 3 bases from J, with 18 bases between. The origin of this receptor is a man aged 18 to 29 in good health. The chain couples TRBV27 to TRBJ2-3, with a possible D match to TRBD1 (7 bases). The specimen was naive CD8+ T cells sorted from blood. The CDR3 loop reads CASSPLGRGATDTQYF. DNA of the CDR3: TGTGCCAGCAGTCCCCTCGGCAGGGGGGCGACAGATACGCAGTATTTT.